The next 21 T cell receptor beta chains were all read from a single sample in a study of vaccination effects on CD4 cells after COVID-19. Antigen specificity for these receptors is unknown. Sequencing was preceded by expansion of antigen-specific CD4+ T cells with viral peptide pools in the ViraFEST assay. At the end of around 11 days of culture, CD4+ T cells were isolated. Subjects were given two BNT162b2 or mRNA-1273 vaccine doses. Clones were sequenced by immunoSEQ multiplex PCR, and TCRdb holds only the in-frame ones, with some missing. Among 55,000 to 70,000 clones listed, about 80% were seen once. The input for sequencing was CD4+ T cells from PBMCs cultured with HCoV-OC43 spike peptides, taken after COVID-19 vaccination. The subset was: HCoV-OC43 spike overlapping peptide pool stimulation. The source of these receptors is a human donor who received a COVID-19 vaccine.

This chain uses TRBV5-6 with TRBJ1-2; D is possibly TRBD1 (5 bases). Trimming shortened V by 0 bases and J by 5 bases, and 11 bases separated the two germline ends. The CDR3 sequence is 14 residues long. Germline V gene data show CDR1 as SGHDT and CDR2 as YYEEEE. The CDR3 loop reads CASSLGAGTYGYTF. DNA of the CDR3: TGTGCCAGCAGCTTGGGGGCGGGGACTTATGGCTACACCTTC.

CDR3 coding DNA: TGTGCCAACCAGGGGTACGGCACTGAAGCTTTCTTT. It encodes CANQGYGTEAFF. This chain joins TRBV6-5 and TRBJ1-1, with D possibly TRBD1 on 6 matching bases. This CDR3 is 12 amino acids long. Germline CDR1 and CDR2: MNHEY and SVGAGI. V gave up 10 bases and J gave up 4 bases, with 13 bases separating them.

The V and J genes are TRBV9 and TRBJ2-5, with D possibly matching TRBD1 (6 bases). The CDR3 contains 14 residues. V shed 2 bases and J shed 5 bases, with 13 bases lying between them. CDR1 SGDLS and CDR2 YYNGEE come from the germline V gene. The chain's CDR3 is CASSVSLGAETQYF. For the CDR3, the DNA is TGTGCCAGCAGCGTGTCCCTGGGGGCGGAGACCCAGTACTTC.

V gene TRBV5-6 combines with J gene TRBJ1-6; D is uncertain. The germline V and J ends were trimmed by 4 bases and 8 bases, with 7 bases remaining between them. Germline CDR1 is SGHDT and CDR2 is YYEEEE. The CDR3 loop spans 12 amino acids. The CDR3 is CASSNLDSPLHF. The CDR3 DNA follows: TGTGCCAGCAGCAACCTAGATTCACCCCTCCACTTT.

V is TRBV6-2 or TRBV6-3 and J is TRBJ2-1, with 10 bases lining up with TRBD1. The J segment lost 6 bases and the V segment lost 6 bases, leaving 8 bases of the junction unmatched. The CDR3 has 15 amino acids. Germline CDR1 is MNHEY and CDR2 is SVGEGT. Here the CDR3 reads CASSRGTGVLNEQFF. The CDR3 nucleotides are TGTGCCAGCAGCCGAGGGACAGGGGTTCTCAATGAGCAGTTCTTC.

This clone was recorded a few times. The J gene is TRBJ2-7, the V gene TRBV10-2; 7 bases align to TRBD1. CDR1 is WSHSY, CDR2 SAAADI, per germline. With 7 bases clipped from V and 0 bases from J, the junction kept 15 bases outside the gene matches. This CDR3 comprises 17 residues. The CDR3 protein is CASKDRRLTFFSYEQYV. The CDR3 DNA sequence: TGCGCCAGCAAGGACAGGCGTCTTACCTTTTTCTCCTACGAGCAGTACGTC.

The V gene is TRBV5-1, the J gene TRBJ2-3; 10 nucleotides agree with TRBD2. The CDR3 has 18 amino acids. The junction had 10 bases not matched to a gene; V was cut back by 0 bases and J by 3 bases. Per germline, CDR1 SGHRS and CDR2 YFSETQ. CDR3 in amino acids: CASSLVGASGGLTDTQYF. Here the CDR3 DNA reads TGCGCCAGCAGCTTGGTTGGCGCTAGCGGGGGCCTAACAGATACGCAGTATTTT.

The chain recombines TRBV6-6 with TRBJ2-1; tentatively, D is TRBD1 (7 bases). The CDR3 contains 14 residues. Germline values: CDR1 MNHNY, CDR2 SVGAGI (reference sequence). With 5 bases removed from V and 6 bases from J, the gap between germline ends came to 14 bases. The CDR3 reads CASSPRQGGNEQFF. The CDR3 nucleotides are TGTGCCAGCAGTCCTCGACAGGGAGGCAATGAGCAGTTCTTC.

The chain links TRBV6-5 to TRBJ1-1; 7 bases fit TRBD1. The CDR3 sequence is 14 residues long. V trimming: 6 bases; J trimming: 0 bases; junction bases outside the gene matches: 4. Per germline, CDR1 MNHEY and CDR2 SVGAGI. The CDR3: CASRPTGMNTEAFF. In DNA, the CDR3 is TGTGCCAGCAGACCGACAGGGATGAACACTGAAGCTTTCTTT.

The chain couples TRBV7-2 to TRBJ1-4, with D maybe TRBD1 (5 bases). Germline V CDR1 and CDR2: SGHTA, FQGNSA. The CDR3 loop spans 11 amino acids. Deletions cut 10 bases from V and 10 bases from J, with 13 bases between. The CDR3 sequence is CAIQDMGKLFF. The CDR3, as DNA: TGTGCCATACAGGACATGGGAAAACTGTTTTTT.

The chain carries TRBV7-8 and TRBJ2-1; D remains ambiguous. V was trimmed by 8 bases and J by 4 bases, leaving 18 bases between them. The CDR3 is made up of 15 amino acids. In germline, CDR1 is SGHVS, CDR2 FQNEAQ. CDR3 sequence (DNA): TGTGCCAGCTTCGGGTCCAACTATCTATACAATGAGCAGTTCTTC. It yields the protein CASFGSNYLYNEQFF.

The table lists this clone with a few counts. This chain joins TRBV7-3 and TRBJ2-1; 9 positions agree with TRBD2. Germline V gene data show CDR1 as SGHTA and CDR2 as FQGTGA. CDR3 length: 15 residues. V gave up 5 bases and J gave up 7 bases; unmatched junction bases: 9. Here the CDR3 reads CASSLSGLAINEQFF. In nucleotides, the CDR3 is TGTGCCAGCAGCCTCAGTGGACTAGCGATAAATGAGCAGTTCTTC. Looking up the rest from reference TRBV7-3 and TRBJ2-1 gives the full variable domain: GAGVSQTPSNKVTEKGKYVELRCDPISGHTALYWYRQSLGQGPEFLIYFQGTGAADDSGLPNDRFFAVRPEGSVSTLKIQRTERGDSAVYLCASSLSGLAINEQFFGPGTRLTVL.

The genes are TRBV7-2 and TRBJ1-2, with D possibly being TRBD1 (6 bases). Trimming stripped 5 bases from V and 1 base from J, with 17 bases between. CDR3 size: 16 residues. Germline V lookup: CDR1 SGHTA, CDR2 FQGNSA. The CDR3 is CASSEAPTGYNYGYTF. The DNA of the CDR3 is TGTGCCAGCAGCGAAGCGCCAACAGGGTATAACTATGGCTACACCTTC. Complete variable domain (other parts from reference TRBV7-2 and TRBJ1-2): GAGVSQSPSNKVTEKGKDVELRCDPISGHTALYWYRQSLGQGLEFLIYFQGNSAPDKSGLPSDRFSAERTGGSVSTLTIQRTQQEDSAVYLCASSEAPTGYNYGYTFGSGTRLTVV.

This chain links TRBV24-1 with TRBJ2-5, with 7 nucleotides matching TRBD1. Germline values: CDR1 KGHDR, CDR2 SFDVKD. The ends lost 7 bases at V and 5 bases at J; junction bases unmatched: 9. The CDR3 length is 14 residues. For the CDR3, the DNA is TGTGCCACCAGCTCGAACAGGGGTTCGGAGACCCAGTACTTC. Translating it yields CATSSNRGSETQYF.

This rearrangement joins TRBV6-1 to TRBJ1-6, with TRBD1 as a possible D gene (6 bases). Trimming shortened V by 1 base and J by 0 bases, and 22 bases separated the two germline ends. Germline CDR1 MNHNS, CDR2 SASEGT. The CDR3 sequence is 21 residues long. The DNA of the CDR3 is TGTGCCAGCAGTGAAGGGGGGGGGTTTACAGGGCTAAGCTCCTATAATTCACCCCTCCACTTT. Translating it yields CASSEGGGFTGLSSYNSPLHF.

This clone was observed once. V is TRBV7-9 and J is TRBJ1-4; possible D gene TRBD1, 5 bases. Germline V lookup: CDR1 SEHNR, CDR2 FQNEAQ (reference sequence). The CDR3 has 14 residues. Trimming cost V 5 bases and J 1 base, with 8 bases left between them. CDR3 amino acids: CASSEGETNEKLFF. CDR3 in DNA: TGTGCCAGCAGCGAAGGGGAAACTAATGAAAAACTGTTTTTT.

V and J are TRBV5-1 and TRBJ2-5, with D unresolved. Germline V gene lookup returns CDR1 SGHRS and CDR2 YFSETQ. The V end lost 0 bases, the J end lost 5 bases, and 8 bases lay between the germline ends. The CDR3 totals 13 residues. The CDR3 DNA reads TGCGCCAGCAGCTTGGGCGGAGATGAGACCCAGTACTTC. Encoded protein: CASSLGGDETQYF.

The chain employs TRBV6-2 or TRBV6-3 and TRBJ2-1; D may be TRBD1 (6 bases). The CDR3 length is 15 residues. Germline V lookup: CDR1 MNHEY, CDR2 SVGEGT. With 6 bases removed from V and 0 bases from J, the gap between germline ends came to 12 bases. The CDR3: CASSRQASSYNEQFF. In nucleotides, the CDR3 is TGTGCCAGCAGCCGACAGGCGAGCTCCTACAATGAGCAGTTCTTC.

For the CDR3, the DNA is TGTGCCAGCAGCTCGGGGACAGTAAGCTCCTACGAGCAGTACGTC. Residues: CASSSGTVSSYEQYV. This chain connects TRBV5-5 to TRBJ2-7; 7 bases map to TRBD1. CDR3 length equals 15 residues. V lost 3 bases to trimming and J lost 0 bases; unmatched junction nucleotides: 6. Germline V lookup: CDR1 SGHKS, CDR2 YYEKEE (reference sequence).

The J gene is TRBJ2-5, the V gene TRBV5-1; D possibly matches TRBD1 or TRBD2 (7 bases each). The V gene lost 4 bases and the J gene lost 6 bases, with 19 bases spanning the gap. This CDR3 has 15 residues. The germline V gene encodes CDR1 SGHRS and CDR2 YFSETQ. Written as DNA, the CDR3 is TGCGCCAGCAGCGCGGGCCCAGGGGGGGAACAGACCCAGTACTTC. Translated: CASSAGPGGEQTQYF.

This chain connects TRBV6-6 to TRBJ1-5, with D possibly being TRBD1 (5 bases). The germline V gene has CDR1 MNHNY and CDR2 SVGAGI (reference sequence). This CDR3 is built from 13 residues. V was clipped by 5 bases and J by 6 bases, with 11 bases between them. In DNA form, the CDR3 reads TGTGCCAGCAGTCCAGGGTACTCTCAGCCCCAGCATTTT. Translation: CASSPGYSQPQHF.